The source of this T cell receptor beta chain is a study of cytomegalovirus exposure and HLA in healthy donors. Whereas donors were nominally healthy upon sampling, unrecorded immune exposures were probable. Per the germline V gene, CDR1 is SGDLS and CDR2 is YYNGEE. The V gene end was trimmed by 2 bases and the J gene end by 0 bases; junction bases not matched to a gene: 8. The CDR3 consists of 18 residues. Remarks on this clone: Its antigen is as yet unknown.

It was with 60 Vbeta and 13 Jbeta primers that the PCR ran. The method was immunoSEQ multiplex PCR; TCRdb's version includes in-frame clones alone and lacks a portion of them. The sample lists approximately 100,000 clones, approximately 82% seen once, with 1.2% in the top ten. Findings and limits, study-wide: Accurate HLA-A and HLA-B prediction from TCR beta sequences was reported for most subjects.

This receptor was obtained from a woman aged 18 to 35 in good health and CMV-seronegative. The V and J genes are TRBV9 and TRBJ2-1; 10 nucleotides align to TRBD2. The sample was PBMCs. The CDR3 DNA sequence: TGTGCCAGCAGCGTGGGTAGCGGGAGGTCCCTCTCCTACAATGAGCAGTTCTTC. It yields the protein CASSVGSGRSLSYNEQFF.